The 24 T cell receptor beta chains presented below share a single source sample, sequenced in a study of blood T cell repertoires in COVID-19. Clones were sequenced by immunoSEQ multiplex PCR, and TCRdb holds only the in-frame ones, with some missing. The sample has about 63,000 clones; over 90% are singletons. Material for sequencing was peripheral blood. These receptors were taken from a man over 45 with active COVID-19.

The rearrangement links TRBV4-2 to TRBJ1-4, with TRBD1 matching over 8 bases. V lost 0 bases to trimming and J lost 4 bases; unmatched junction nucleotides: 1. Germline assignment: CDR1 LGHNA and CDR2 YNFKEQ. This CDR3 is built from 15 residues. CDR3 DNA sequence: TGTGCCAGCAGCCAAGAGGGACAGGTTAATGAAAAACTGTTTTTT. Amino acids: CASSQEGQVNEKLFF.

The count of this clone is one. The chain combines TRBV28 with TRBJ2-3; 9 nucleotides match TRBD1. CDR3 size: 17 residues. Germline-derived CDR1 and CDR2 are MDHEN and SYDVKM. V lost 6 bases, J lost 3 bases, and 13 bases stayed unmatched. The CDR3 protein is CASSTNPRQGGTDTQYF. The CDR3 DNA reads TGTGCCAGCAGCACGAACCCCCGACAGGGGGGAACAGATACGCAGTATTTT.

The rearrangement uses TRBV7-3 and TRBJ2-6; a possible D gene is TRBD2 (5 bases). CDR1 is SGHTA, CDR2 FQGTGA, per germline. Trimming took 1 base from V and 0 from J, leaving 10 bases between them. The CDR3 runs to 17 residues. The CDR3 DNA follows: TGTGCCAGCAGCTTAATTGGGAGTAACTCTGGGGCCAACGTCCTGACTTTC. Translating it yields CASSLIGSNSGANVLTF.

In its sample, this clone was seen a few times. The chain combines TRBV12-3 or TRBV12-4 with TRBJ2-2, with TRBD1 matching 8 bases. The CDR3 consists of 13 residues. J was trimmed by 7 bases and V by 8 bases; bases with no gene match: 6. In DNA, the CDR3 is TGTGCCAGCTCCAGGGGGCATGTCGGGGAGCTGTTTTTT. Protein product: CASSRGHVGELFF.

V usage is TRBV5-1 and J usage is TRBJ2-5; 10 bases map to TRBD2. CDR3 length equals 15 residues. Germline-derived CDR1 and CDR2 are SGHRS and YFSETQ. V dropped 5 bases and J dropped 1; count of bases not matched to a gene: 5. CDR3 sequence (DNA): TGCGCCAGCAGAATAGCGGGGGGATCCCAAGAGACCCAGTACTTC. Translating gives CASRIAGGSQETQYF. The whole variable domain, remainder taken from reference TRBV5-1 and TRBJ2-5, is KAGVTQTPRYLIKTRGQQVTLSCSPISGHRSVSWYQQTPGQGLQFLFEYFSETQRNKGNFPGRFSGRQFSNSRSEMNVSTLELGDSALYLCASRIAGGSQETQYFGPGTRLLVL.

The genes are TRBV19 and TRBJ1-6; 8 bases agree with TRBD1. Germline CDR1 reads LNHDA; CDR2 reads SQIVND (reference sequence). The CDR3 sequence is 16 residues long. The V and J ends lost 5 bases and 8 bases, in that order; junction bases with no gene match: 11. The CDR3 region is CASSPPGQGWYSPLHF. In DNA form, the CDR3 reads TGTGCCAGTAGTCCCCCTGGACAGGGCTGGTATTCACCCCTCCACTTT.

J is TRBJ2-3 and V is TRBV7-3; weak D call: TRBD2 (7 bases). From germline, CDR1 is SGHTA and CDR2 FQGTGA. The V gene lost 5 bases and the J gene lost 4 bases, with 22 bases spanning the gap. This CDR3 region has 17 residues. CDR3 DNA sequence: TGTGCCAGCAGCCCCCGGGGGGCCTCTAGGGGGGCAGATACGCAGTATTTT. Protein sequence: CASSPRGASRGADTQYF.

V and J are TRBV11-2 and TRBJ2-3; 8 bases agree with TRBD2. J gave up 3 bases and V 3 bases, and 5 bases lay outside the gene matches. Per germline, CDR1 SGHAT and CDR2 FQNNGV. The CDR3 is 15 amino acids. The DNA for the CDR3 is TGTGCCAGCAGCTTGCAGCGGGGGCAGACAGATACGCAGTATTTT. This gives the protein CASSLQRGQTDTQYF.

CDR3 coding DNA: TGTGCCATCAGCTCCGACAGGGGTGGGAAGACCCAGTACTTC. The encoded protein is CAISSDRGGKTQYF. V usage is TRBV10-3 and J usage is TRBJ2-5, with 8 bases lining up with TRBD1. Germline CDR1 is ENHRY and CDR2 is SYGVKD. The junction had 9 bases not matched to a gene; V was cut back by 6 bases and J by 6 bases. The CDR3 loop spans 14 amino acids.

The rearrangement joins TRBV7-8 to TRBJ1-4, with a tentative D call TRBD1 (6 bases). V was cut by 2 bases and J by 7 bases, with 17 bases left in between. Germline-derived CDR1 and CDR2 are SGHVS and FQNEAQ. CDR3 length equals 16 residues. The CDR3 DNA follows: TGTGCCAGCAGCTTATCTGGGTACAGGGATCGTGAAAAACTGTTTTTT. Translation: CASSLSGYRDREKLFF.

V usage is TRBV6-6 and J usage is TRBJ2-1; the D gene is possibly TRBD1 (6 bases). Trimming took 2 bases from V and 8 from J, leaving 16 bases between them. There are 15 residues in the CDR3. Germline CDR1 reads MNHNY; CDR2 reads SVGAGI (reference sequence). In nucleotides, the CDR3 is TGTGCCAGCAGTTACATATACCGGGACAAAGATGAGCAGTTCTTC. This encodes CASSYIYRDKDEQFF.

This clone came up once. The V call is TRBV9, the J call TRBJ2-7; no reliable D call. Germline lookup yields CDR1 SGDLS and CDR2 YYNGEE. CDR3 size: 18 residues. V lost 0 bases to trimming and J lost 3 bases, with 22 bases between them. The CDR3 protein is CASSVDPRLPLPIYEQYF. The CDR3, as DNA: TGTGCCAGCAGCGTAGACCCAAGACTCCCTCTCCCTATCTACGAGCAGTACTTC.

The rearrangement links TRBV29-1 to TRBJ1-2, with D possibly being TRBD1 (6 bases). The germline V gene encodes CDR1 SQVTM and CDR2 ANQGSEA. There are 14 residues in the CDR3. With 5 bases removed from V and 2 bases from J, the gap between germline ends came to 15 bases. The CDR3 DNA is TGCAGCGTTTCCGGGACGGGGACAAACTATGGCTACACCTTC. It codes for CSVSGTGTNYGYTF.

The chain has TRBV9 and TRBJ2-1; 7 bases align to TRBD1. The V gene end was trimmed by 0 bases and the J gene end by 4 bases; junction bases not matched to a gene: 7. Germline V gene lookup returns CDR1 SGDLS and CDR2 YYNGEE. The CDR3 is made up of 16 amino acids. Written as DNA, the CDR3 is TGTGCCAGCAGCGTAGCTTCACGGGACAGATACAATGAGCAGTTCTTC. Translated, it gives CASSVASRDRYNEQFF.

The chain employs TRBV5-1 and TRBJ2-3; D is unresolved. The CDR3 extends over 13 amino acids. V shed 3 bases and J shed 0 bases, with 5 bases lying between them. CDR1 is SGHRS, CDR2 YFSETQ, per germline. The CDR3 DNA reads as TGCGCCAGCAGCTCTACTAGCACAGATACGCAGTATTTT. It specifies CASSSTSTDTQYF.

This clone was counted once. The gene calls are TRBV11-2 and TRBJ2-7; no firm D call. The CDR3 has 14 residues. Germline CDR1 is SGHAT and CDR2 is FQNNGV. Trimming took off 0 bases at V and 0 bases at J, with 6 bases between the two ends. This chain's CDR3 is CASSLDRSSYEQYF. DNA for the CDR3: TGTGCCAGCAGCTTAGATAGGAGCTCCTACGAGCAGTACTTC.

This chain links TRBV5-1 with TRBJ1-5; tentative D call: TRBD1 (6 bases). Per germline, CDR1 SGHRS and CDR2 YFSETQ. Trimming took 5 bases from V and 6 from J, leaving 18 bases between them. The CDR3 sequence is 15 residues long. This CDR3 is CASSLGGGTSQPQHF. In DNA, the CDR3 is TGCGCCAGCAGTCTGGGGGGGGGCACCTCTCAGCCCCAGCATTTT.

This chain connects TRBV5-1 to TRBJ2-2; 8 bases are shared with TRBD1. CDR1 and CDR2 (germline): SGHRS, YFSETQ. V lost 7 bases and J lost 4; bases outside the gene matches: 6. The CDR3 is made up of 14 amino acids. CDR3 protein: CASSRTGSTGELFF. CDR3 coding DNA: TGCGCCAGCTCCCGGACAGGGTCCACCGGGGAGCTGTTTTTT.

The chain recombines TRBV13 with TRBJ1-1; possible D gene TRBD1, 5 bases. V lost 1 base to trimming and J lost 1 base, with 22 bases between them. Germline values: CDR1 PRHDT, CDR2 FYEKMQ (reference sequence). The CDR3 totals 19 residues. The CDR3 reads CASSLAHYKFDRGNTEAFF. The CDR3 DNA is TGTGCCAGCAGCTTAGCCCACTATAAATTCGACAGAGGGAACACTGAAGCTTTCTTT.

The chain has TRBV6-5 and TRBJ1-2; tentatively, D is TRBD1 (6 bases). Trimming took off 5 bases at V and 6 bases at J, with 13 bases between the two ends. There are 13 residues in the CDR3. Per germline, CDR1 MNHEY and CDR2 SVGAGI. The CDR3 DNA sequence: TGTGCCAGCAGTCAAACAGGGTACAATGGCTACACCTTC. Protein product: CASSQTGYNGYTF.

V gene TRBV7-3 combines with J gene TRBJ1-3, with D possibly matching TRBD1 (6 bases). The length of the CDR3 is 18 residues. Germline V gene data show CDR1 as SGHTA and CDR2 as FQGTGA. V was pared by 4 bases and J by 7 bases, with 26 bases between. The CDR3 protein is CASSSKYRVGGSWNTIYF. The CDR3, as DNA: TGTGCCAGCAGCTCTAAATACAGGGTAGGAGGTTCGTGGAACACCATATATTTT. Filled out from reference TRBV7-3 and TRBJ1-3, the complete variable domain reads GAGVSQTPSNKVTEKGKYVELRCDPISGHTALYWYRQSLGQGPEFLIYFQGTGAADDSGLPNDRFFAVRPEGSVSTLKIQRTERGDSAVYLCASSSKYRVGGSWNTIYFGEGSWLTVV.

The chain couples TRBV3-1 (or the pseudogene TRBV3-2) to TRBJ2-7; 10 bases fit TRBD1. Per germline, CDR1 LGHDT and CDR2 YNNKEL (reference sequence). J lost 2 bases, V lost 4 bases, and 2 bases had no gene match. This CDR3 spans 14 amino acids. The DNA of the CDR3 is TGTGCCAGCAGCCGACAGGGGGCCACCTACGAGCAGTACTTC. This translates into CASSRQGATYEQYF.

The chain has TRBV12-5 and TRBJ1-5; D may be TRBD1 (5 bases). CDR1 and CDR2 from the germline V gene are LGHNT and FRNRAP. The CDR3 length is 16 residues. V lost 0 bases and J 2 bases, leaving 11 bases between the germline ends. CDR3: CASGLVVGGGNQPQHF. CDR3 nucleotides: TGTGCTAGTGGTTTGGTAGTGGGGGGGGGCAATCAGCCCCAGCATTTT.

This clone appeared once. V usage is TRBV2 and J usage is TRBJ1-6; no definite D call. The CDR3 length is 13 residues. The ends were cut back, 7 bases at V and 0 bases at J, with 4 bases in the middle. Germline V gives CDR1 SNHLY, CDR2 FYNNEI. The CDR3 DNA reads TGTGCCAGCATAGTCTCCTATAATTCACCCCTCCACTTT. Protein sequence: CASIVSYNSPLHF.